This is a list of T cell receptor beta chains from one sample in a study of CD8+ T cells in alopecia areata. Data came from immunoSEQ multiplex PCR; TCRdb stores just in-frame clones and leaves some out. The sample consists of around 190,000 clones, more than 55% of them appearing once. Sequencing was carried out using CD8+ T cells sorted from blood. The receptor source for this set is a human donor in good health. CDR3s include the opening cysteine and the closing phenylalanine or tryptophan.

V gene	J gene	CDR3 protein
TRBV28	TRBJ2-7	CASSRDRAYEQYF
TRBV5-1	TRBJ1-6	CASSLFAGGYNSPLHF
TRBV11-2	TRBJ2-7	CASSPRAGYEQYF
TRBV25-1	TRBJ2-7	CASSERGYAYEQYF
TRBV2	TRBJ2-5	CASRGQQETQYF
TRBV6-5	TRBJ2-7	CASCLGQGAYEQYF
TRBV4-1	TRBJ2-7	CASSQALSLSYEQYF
TRBV29-1	TRBJ2-3	CSAEVYSGLSDTQYF
TRBV23-1	TRBJ1-4	CASSQSSWTFF
TRBV4-1	TRBJ1-1	CASSQITTGPEAFF
TRBV29-1	TRBJ2-2	CSALQGMELFF
TRBV27	TRBJ2-1	CASRGGDSSYNEQFF
TRBV25-1	TRBJ2-5	CASPRLGQGVATQYF
TRBV14	TRBJ2-7	CASSHGTGAYEQYF
TRBV5-6	TRBJ1-4	CASSLAGEKLFF
TRBV7-9	TRBJ2-1	CASRPVAGNTQFF
TRBV2	TRBJ2-3	CASRPTSGSTDTQYF
TRBV29-1	TRBJ1-2	CSIPDRDRGYTF
TRBV7-2	TRBJ2-5	CASSFTGTSLFVRYF
TRBV5-4	TRBJ1-1	CASSSQGFEAFF
TRBV4-1	TRBJ2-7	CASSPIAGSSYEQYF
TRBV27	TRBJ1-2	CASRSRYGYTF
TRBV4-2	TRBJ2-5	CASSRQDSGQETQYF
TRBV5-1	TRBJ2-7	CASSLVGGKSYEQYF
TRBV10-2	TRBJ1-5	CASSEEGISNQPQHF
TRBV10-1	TRBJ1-1	CASGQATGTEAFF
TRBV29-1	TRBJ2-5	CSVASTSGFETQYF
TRBV9	TRBJ1-2	CASSVGGGTNGYTF
TRBV4-1	TRBJ2-7	CASSQQASYEQYF
TRBV29-1	TRBJ2-3	CSVAGGGGTDTQYF
TRBV7-9	TRBJ1-2	CASSLGAPYGYTF
TRBV27	TRBJ1-5	CASSFWGVNQPQHF
TRBV30	TRBJ1-1	CAWSFMGTEAFF
TRBV12-5	TRBJ1-2	CASGLIEGPGYGYTF
TRBV29-1	TRBJ1-2	CSVEDRSRDYGYTF
TRBV13	TRBJ2-2	CASRSPSAGELFF
TRBV15	TRBJ2-3	CATSRDLAGGNTQYF
TRBV6-6	TRBJ2-5	CASSYGQGSSRETQYF
TRBV30	TRBJ2-3	CAWSPGASDTQYF
TRBV19	TRBJ2-7	CACGQAPYEQYF
TRBV28	TRBJ2-3	CASSLGGDTQYF
TRBV2	TRBJ2-1	CASSALAGALYNEQFF
TRBV29-1	TRBJ2-7	CSVEDLQGQYF
TRBV12-5	TRBJ1-3	CASSGGFTGNTIYF
TRBV4-1	TRBJ2-7	CASSGTVTYEQYF
TRBV7-3	TRBJ1-1	CASSPSGTTNTEAFF
TRBV9	TRBJ1-1	CASSVDRGMNTEAFF
TRBV15	TRBJ2-1	CATSRSGAGEQFF
TRBV29-1	TRBJ1-2	CSVRTATNYGYTF
TRBV27	TRBJ1-5	CASRPDRGNQPQHF
TRBV13	TRBJ2-5	CASSASGAQETQYF
TRBV28	TRBJ1-1	CASSFRGLNTEAFF
TRBV13	TRBJ1-6	CASSSYGQGGSPLHF